The present T cell receptor beta chain was sequenced within a study of T cells after yellow fever vaccination. Study outcomes and limitations: The presence of abundant clonotypes contaminating from the bulk population was possible in FACS-sorted repertoires.

V lost 3 bases to trimming and J lost 6 bases, with 11 bases between them. This CDR3 contains 14 residues. This clonotype was detected only a few times. Its target is unknown. TCRdb re-analysed the 5' RACE reads in MiXCR, keeping a single row per CDR3 protein. The sample consists of about 120,000 distinct CDR3 sequences, 8.9% of them appearing once. This sequence originates from a young man who received the YFV17D yellow fever vaccine. Sequences were derived from CD8+ T cells sorted from PBMCs, sampled on the day of the yellow fever booster vaccination. This chain connects TRBV12-3 or TRBV12-4 to TRBJ2-2, with D possibly TRBD1 on 6 matching bases. The CDR3 bases are TGTGCCAGCAGTTTCTGGGACACGCCCGGGGAGCTGTTTTTT. It is translated as CASSFWDTPGELFF.